This T cell receptor (beta chain) was found in a study of spatial heterogeneity in lung cancer. One entry per CDR3 protein results from TCRdb running MiXCR on the 5' RACE reads. Of approximately 40,000 distinct CDR3 sequences detected, 6.5% to 8.5% appear once; the ten largest clones hold 28%. Trimming removed 1 base at V and 4 bases at J, with 8 bases between. The CDR3 runs to 13 residues. The germline CDR1 and CDR2 sequences are MNHNS and SASEGT. Documented time point: sample taken at primary tumor resection. Unsorted whole RNA of tumor, nontumor lung or frozen PBMC was sequenced. This clonotype came up a few times.

Here the sequenced sample was PBMCs, taken at surgery. The clonotype was recovered from a male donor with early-stage non-small cell lung cancer. The chain recombines TRBV6-1 with TRBJ2-7; unclear D gene. As DNA, the CDR3 is TGTGCCAGCAGTGAAGGAATAGCATACGAGCAGTACGTC. Translated, it gives CASSEGIAYEQYV.